This T cell receptor beta chain was found in a study of radiotherapy plus CTLA-4 blockade in lung cancer. General study results and limits: Clones derived from tumor TCRs expanded in blood after radiotherapy plus ipilimumab.

Trimming left V 3 bases short and J 4 bases short, with 12 bases between. From germline, CDR1 is SGHTA and CDR2 FQGNSA. The CDR3 is 14 amino acids. Repertoires were generated with immunoSEQ multiplex PCR, while TCRdb's copy carries only in-frame clones and drops some. The sample carries about 53,000 clones, roughly four fifths recorded once. Comments on this clone: What it binds is unknown.

This TCR was sampled from a human donor with non-small cell lung cancer whose response to radiotherapy plus ipilimumab could not be evaluated. This chain uses TRBV7-2 with TRBJ2-5; D may be TRBD1 (6 bases). This material consisted of peripheral blood, taken from a patient treated with radiotherapy plus ipilimumab. CDR3 sequence: CASSFRTAGETQYF. DNA for the CDR3: TGTGCCAGCAGCTTCCGGACAGCCGGAGAGACCCAGTACTTC.